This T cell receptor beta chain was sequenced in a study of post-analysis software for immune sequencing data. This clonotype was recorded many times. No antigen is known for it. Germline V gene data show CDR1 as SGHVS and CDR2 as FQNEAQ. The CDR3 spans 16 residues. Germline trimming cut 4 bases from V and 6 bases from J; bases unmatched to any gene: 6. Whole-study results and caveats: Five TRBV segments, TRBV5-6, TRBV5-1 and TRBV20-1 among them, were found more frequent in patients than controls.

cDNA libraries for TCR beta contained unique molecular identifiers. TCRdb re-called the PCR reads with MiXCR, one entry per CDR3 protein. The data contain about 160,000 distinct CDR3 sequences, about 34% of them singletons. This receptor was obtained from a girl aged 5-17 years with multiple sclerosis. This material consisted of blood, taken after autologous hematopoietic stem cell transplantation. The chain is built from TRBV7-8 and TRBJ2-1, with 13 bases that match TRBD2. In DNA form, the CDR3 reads TGTGCCAGCAGCTCAATCGGACTAGCGGGAGTCAATGAGCAGTTCTTC. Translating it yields CASSSIGLAGVNEQFF.